This TCR beta chain was recovered during a study of long-term antiretroviral therapy in people with HIV. The wider study: A decade or so separates the oldest specimens from the later 2015 immediate-ART recommendation.

Points from the study as a whole: Collection spanned 2004 to 2017; ART regimens may be less effective than current ones.

Trimming cost V 4 bases and J 2 bases; bases outside gene matches: 17. Per the germline V gene, CDR1 is MDHEN and CDR2 is SYDVKM. The CDR3 contains 20 residues. Sequencing used immunoSEQ v3.0 at survey level. Only in-frame clones appear in the TCRdb table, and some are missing; sequencing was by immunoSEQ multiplex PCR. The sample has fewer than 35,000 clones, around 85% seen once; the top ten hold approximately 8%. Notes on this clone: Its antigen remains unknown.

Each sample contained about 0.85-11 million cryopreserved PBMC, thawed before DNA extraction. V is TRBV28 and J is TRBJ2-7; 13 bases are a match to TRBD2. The sequence came from a middle-aged man with HIV. The starting material was unsorted PBMCs, obtained 3 years after starting antiretroviral therapy. CDR3 DNA sequence: TGTGCCAGCAGTTCTATCCCGGGACTAGCGGGAACTCGAGGAGCCTACGAGCAGTACTTC. It yields the protein CASSSIPGLAGTRGAYEQYF.